What follows describes a single T cell receptor (beta chain). With 60 Vbeta and 13 Jbeta primers, the PCR was carried out. Here immunoSEQ multiplex PCR was the method, and the copy in TCRdb shows in-frame clones only, minus some. Here the sample spans 150,000 or so clones, around 79% being singletons. This sample was taken from a study of cytomegalovirus exposure and HLA in healthy donors. This CDR3 is built from 18 residues. CDR1 and CDR2 (germline): MDHEN, SYDVKM. V shed 3 bases and J 2 bases; nucleotides not matched to a gene: 9. J is TRBJ1-6 and V is TRBV28; 8 bases map to TRBD1. What was sequenced was PBMCs. This sequence was found in a woman in her 40s in good health and CMV-seropositive. The CDR3 here is CASSLRTGTYTYNSPLHF. The CDR3 bases are TGTGCCAGCAGTTTGCGGACAGGGACGTATACCTATAATTCACCCCTCCACTTT. Based on the CDR3 plus reference TRBV28 and TRBJ1-6, the full variable domain is DVKVTQSSRYLVKRTGEKVFLECVQDMDHENMFWYRQDPGLGLRLIYFSYDVKMKEKGDIPEGYSVSREKKERFSLILESASTNQTSMYLCASSLRTGTYTYNSPLHFGNGTRLTVT.